These 7 T cell receptor beta chains share one sample of origin, sequenced in a study of response to subunit inactivated influenza vaccine (dated by TCRdb to 2017 to 2018). Libraries were built with RT-PCR. The data were produced on an Illumina HiSeq 2500. TCRdb trimmed the raw reads at Q25, called clones with MiXCR and kept productive beta chains. Rows are unified per CDR3 protein, each entry keeping the most common DNA and genes. The sample contains 630,000 or so distinct CDR3 sequences, about 15% of them found a single time. Approximately 10% of the sample is held by the ten biggest clonotypes. Sequencing was performed on PBMCs from blood, taken approximately 12 days after vaccination. The receptors stem from a man aged 50 to 60 who received an inactivated influenza vaccine. Donor details come from another sample of the same person, matched by shared clones.

The chain has TRBV6-1 and TRBJ1-2; 12 bases map to TRBD1. J was trimmed by 5 bases and V by 5 bases; bases with no gene match: 6. Germline V gene lookup returns CDR1 MNHNS and CDR2 SASEGT. The length of the CDR3 is 15 residues. CDR3 loop: CASSKRDRGHYGYTF. In DNA form, the CDR3 reads TGTGCCAGCAGTAAACGGGACAGGGGGCATTATGGCTACACCTTC.

This clonotype was counted between two and nine times. This chain joins TRBV5-6 and TRBJ2-1; D is uncertain. Germline assignment: CDR1 SGHDT and CDR2 YYEEEE. Deletions cut 2 bases from V and 3 bases from J, with 15 bases between. The CDR3 totals 16 residues. CDR3 region: CASSLGTAIVYNEQFF. CDR3 nucleotide sequence: TGTGCCAGCAGCTTAGGAACGGCAATAGTCTACAATGAGCAGTTCTTC.

This clonotype was counted between two and nine times. V usage is TRBV4-3 and J usage is TRBJ2-2; D is unresolved. The length of the CDR3 is 13 residues. The germline CDR1 and CDR2 sequences are LGHNA and YSLEER. V was trimmed by 0 bases and J by 6 bases, leaving 5 bases between them. CDR3 protein: CASSQDRSGELFF. The CDR3 DNA reads TGCGCCAGCAGCCAAGATAGATCCGGGGAGCTGTTTTTT.

About this clonotype itself: A clone one base away is much larger, so this may be a read error. The chain has TRBV4-3 and TRBJ2-2; unclear D gene. There are 15 residues in the CDR3. Germline values: CDR1 LGHNA, CDR2 YSLEER. The CDR3 DNA is TGCACCAGCAGCCAAGGAGTTATGAACACCGGGGAGCTGTTTTTT. Its protein product is CTSSQGVMNTGELFF.

In its sample, this clonotype was seen a few times. This chain joins TRBV29-1 and TRBJ2-5, with 8 bases that match TRBD1. Germline CDR1 reads SQVTM; CDR2 reads ANQGSEA. J was trimmed by 5 bases and V by 3 bases; bases with no gene match: 5. The CDR3 has 13 amino acids. The CDR3 coding sequence is TGCAGCGTTGAGACACAGGGGGTGGAGACCCAGTACTTC. Protein sequence: CSVETQGVETQYF.

This chain joins TRBV2 and TRBJ2-5; D possibly corresponds to TRBD2 (5 bases). Germline V gene sequence: CDR1 SNHLY, CDR2 FYNNEI. V lost 2 bases and J 2 bases, leaving 9 bases between the germline ends. CDR3 length: 14 residues. As DNA, the CDR3 is TGTGCCAGCAGTGAATATCCGGGACAAGAGACCCAGTACTTC. Translating it yields CASSEYPGQETQYF.

The V and J genes are TRBV5-6 and TRBJ1-3; the D is unclear. V lost 0 bases and J 3 bases, leaving 7 bases between the germline ends. The V gene's germline CDR1 is SGHDT and CDR2 YYEEEE. This CDR3 contains 14 residues. The CDR3 region is CASSLGQLGNTIYF. The CDR3, as DNA: TGTGCCAGCAGCTTGGGTCAGCTTGGAAACACCATATATTTT.